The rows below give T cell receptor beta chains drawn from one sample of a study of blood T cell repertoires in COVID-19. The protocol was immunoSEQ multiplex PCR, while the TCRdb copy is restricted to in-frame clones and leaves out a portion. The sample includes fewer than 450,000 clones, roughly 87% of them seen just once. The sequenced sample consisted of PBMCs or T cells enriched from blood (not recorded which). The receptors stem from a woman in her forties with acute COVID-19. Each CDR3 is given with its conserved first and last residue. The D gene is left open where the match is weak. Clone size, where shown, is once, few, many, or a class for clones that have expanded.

cdr3_aa: CASSRGQGSYNEQFF
cdr3_nt: TGCGCCAGCAGCAGGGGACAGGGATCCTACAATGAGCAGTTCTTC
j_call: TRBJ2-1
clone_size: .
d_call: TRBD1
v_call: TRBV5-1

cdr3_aa: CASSQGTGVAKNIQYF
cdr3_nt: TGTGCCAGCAGCCAAGGGACAGGGGTTGCCAAAAACATTCAGTACTTC
j_call: TRBJ2-4
clone_size: .
d_call: TRBD1
v_call: TRBV14

cdr3_aa: CASRLAGGFPGELFF
cdr3_nt: TGTGCCAGCAGACTAGCGGGGGGGTTCCCCGGGGAGCTGTTTTTT
j_call: TRBJ2-2
clone_size: .
d_call: TRBD2
v_call: TRBV2

cdr3_aa: CASSADRGIDGYTF
cdr3_nt: TGTGCCAGCAGTGCGGACAGGGGGATTGATGGCTACACCTTC
j_call: TRBJ1-2
clone_size: .
d_call: TRBD1
v_call: TRBV9

cdr3_aa: CSASETVEAFF
cdr3_nt: TGCAGTGCTAGTGAGACAGTTGAAGCTTTCTTT
j_call: TRBJ1-1
clone_size: .
d_call: .
v_call: TRBV20-1

cdr3_aa: CASTGGSYEQYF
cdr3_nt: TGTGCCAGCACAGGGGGCTCCTACGAGCAGTACTTC
j_call: TRBJ2-7
clone_size: .
d_call: TRBD1
v_call: TRBV2

cdr3_aa: CASSLYRENSPLHF
cdr3_nt: TGTGCCAGCAGCTTATACCGGGAGAATTCACCCCTCCACTTT
j_call: TRBJ1-6
clone_size: few
d_call: .
v_call: TRBV7-9

cdr3_aa: CASSKTGPLNQPQHF
cdr3_nt: TGTGCCAGTAGTAAGACAGGGCCCCTCAATCAGCCCCAGCATTTT
j_call: TRBJ1-5
clone_size: .
d_call: TRBD1
v_call: TRBV19

cdr3_aa: CASSPLSGIAGYTF
cdr3_nt: TGTGCCAGCAGCCCACTGTCAGGGATAGCTGGCTACACCTTC
j_call: TRBJ1-2
clone_size: .
d_call: .
v_call: TRBV7-2

cdr3_aa: CAWRKTGQLNQPQHF
cdr3_nt: TGTGCCTGGAGGAAAACCGGACAGCTCAATCAGCCCCAGCATTTT
j_call: TRBJ1-5
clone_size: .
d_call: .
v_call: TRBV30